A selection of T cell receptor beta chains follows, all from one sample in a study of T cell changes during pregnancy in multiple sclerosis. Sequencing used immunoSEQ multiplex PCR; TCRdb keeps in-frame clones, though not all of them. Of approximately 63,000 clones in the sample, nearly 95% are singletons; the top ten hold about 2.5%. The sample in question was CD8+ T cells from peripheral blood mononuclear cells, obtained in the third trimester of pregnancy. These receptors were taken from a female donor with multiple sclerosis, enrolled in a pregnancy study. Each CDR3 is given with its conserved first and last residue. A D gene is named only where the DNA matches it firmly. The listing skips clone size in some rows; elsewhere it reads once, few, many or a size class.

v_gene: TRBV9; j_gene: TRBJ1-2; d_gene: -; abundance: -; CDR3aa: CASSALLVDYGYTF; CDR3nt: TGTGCCAGCAGCGCACTGCTAGTGGACTATGGCTACACCTTC
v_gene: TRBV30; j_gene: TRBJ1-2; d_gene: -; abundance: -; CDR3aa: CAWSEEGGPNYGYTF; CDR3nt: TGTGCCTGGAGTGAAGAAGGAGGGCCGAACTATGGCTACACCTTC
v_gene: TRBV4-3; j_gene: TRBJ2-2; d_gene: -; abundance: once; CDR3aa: CASSQDHRVAGELFF; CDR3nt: TGCGCCAGCAGCCAAGATCATCGGGTAGCCGGGGAGCTGTTTTTT
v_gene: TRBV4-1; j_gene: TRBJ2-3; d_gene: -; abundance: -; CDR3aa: CASRAGNTDTQYF; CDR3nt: TGCGCCAGCAGGGCGGGGAACACAGATACGCAGTATTTT
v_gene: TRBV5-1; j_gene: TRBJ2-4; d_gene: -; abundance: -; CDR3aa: CASLRVGKNIQYF; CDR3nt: TGCGCCAGCCTCAGGGTCGGCAAAAACATTCAGTACTTC
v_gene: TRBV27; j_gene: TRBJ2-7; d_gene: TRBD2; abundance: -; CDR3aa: CASSSDNRLAGPPPYEQYF; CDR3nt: TGTGCCAGCAGTTCAGACAACAGACTAGCGGGGCCCCCACCCTACGAGCAGTACTTC
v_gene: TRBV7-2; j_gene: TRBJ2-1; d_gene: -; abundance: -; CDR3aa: CASSSREYSSYNEQFF; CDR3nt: TGTGCCAGCAGCTCAAGGGAGTACAGCTCCTACAATGAGCAGTTCTTC
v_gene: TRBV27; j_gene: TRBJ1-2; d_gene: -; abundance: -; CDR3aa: CASGKGSWGYTF; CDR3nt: TGTGCCAGCGGCAAGGGGTCGTGGGGCTACACCTTC
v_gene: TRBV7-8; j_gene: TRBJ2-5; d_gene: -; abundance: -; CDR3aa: CASSFRQSLGETQYF; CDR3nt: TGTGCCAGCAGCTTCCGACAGAGCCTGGGGGAGACCCAGTACTTC
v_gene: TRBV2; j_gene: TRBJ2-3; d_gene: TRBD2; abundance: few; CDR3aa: CASRPTSGSTDTQYF; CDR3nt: TGTGCCAGCAGACCCACTAGCGGGAGCACAGATACGCAGTATTTT
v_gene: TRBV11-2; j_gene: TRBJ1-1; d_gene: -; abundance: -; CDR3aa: CASSLGIKNTEAFF; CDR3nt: TGTGCCAGCAGCTTGGGCATAAAGAACACTGAAGCTTTCTTT
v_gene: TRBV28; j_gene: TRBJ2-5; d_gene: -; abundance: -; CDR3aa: CASSLGGRETQYF; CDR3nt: TGTGCCAGCAGTCTGGGGGGGCGAGAGACCCAGTACTTC
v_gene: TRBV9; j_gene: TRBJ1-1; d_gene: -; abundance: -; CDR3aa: CASSPGAFF; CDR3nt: TGTGCCAGCTCGCCCGGAGCTTTCTTT
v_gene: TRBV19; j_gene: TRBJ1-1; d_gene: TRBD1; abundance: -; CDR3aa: CASSRQGADTEAFF; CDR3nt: TGTGCCAGTAGTAGACAGGGGGCGGACACTGAAGCTTTCTTT
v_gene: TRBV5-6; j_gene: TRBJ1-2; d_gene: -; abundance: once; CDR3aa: CASSSILYGYTF; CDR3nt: TGTGCCAGCAGCTCTATACTCTATGGCTACACCTTC
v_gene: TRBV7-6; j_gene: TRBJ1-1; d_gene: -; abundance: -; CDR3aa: CASSLEDGPGREAFF; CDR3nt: TGTGCCAGCAGCTTGGAGGATGGGCCAGGCCGTGAAGCTTTCTTT
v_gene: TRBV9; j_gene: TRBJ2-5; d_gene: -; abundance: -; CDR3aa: CASSASLAHQETQYF; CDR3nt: TGTGCCAGCAGCGCCAGCCTAGCGCACCAAGAGACCCAGTACTTC
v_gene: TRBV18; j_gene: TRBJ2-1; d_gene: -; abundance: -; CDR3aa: CASSTTRKTSYNEQFF; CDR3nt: TGTGCCAGCTCAACGACAAGAAAGACCTCCTACAATGAGCAGTTCTTC
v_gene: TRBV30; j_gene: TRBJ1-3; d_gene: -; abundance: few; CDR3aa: CAWSPGPYTIYF; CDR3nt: TGTGCCTGGAGTCCAGGTCCGTACACCATATATTTT
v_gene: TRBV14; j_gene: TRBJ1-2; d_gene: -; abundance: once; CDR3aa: CASSQDRDTTVYGYTF; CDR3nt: TGTGCCAGCAGCCAAGACCGGGACACGACGGTCTATGGCTACACCTTC
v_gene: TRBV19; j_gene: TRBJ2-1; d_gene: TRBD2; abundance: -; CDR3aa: CASSSGTSVEQFF; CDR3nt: TGTGCCAGTAGCTCCGGGACTAGCGTTGAGCAGTTCTTC
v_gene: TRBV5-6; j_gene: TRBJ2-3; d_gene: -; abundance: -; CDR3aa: CASSFFTTSTDTQYF; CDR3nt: TGTGCCAGCAGCTTCTTTACGACAAGCACAGATACGCAGTATTTT
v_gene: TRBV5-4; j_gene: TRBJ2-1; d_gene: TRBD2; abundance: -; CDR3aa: CASTLGTSPRGSYNEQFF; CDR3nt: TGTGCCAGCACCCTGGGGACTAGCCCCAGAGGTTCCTACAATGAGCAGTTCTTC
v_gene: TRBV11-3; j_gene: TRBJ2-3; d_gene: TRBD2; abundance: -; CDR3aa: CASSIREGTDTQYF; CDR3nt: TGTGCCAGCAGCATACGGGAGGGTACAGATACGCAGTATTTT
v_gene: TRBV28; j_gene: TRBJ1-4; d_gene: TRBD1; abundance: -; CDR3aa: CASSSGQGGTTNEKLFF; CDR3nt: TGTGCCAGCAGCTCGGGACAGGGGGGTACAACTAATGAAAAACTGTTTTTT
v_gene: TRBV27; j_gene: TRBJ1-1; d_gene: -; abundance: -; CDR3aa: CASSPGQNTEAFF; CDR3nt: TGTGCCAGCAGCCCAGGACAGAACACTGAAGCTTTCTTT
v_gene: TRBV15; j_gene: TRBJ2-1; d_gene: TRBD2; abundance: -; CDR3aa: CATSRVGGAVYNEQFF; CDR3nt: TGTGCCACCAGCAGAGTCGGGGGGGCAGTCTACAATGAGCAGTTCTTC
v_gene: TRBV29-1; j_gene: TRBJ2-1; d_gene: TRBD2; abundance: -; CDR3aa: CSKGLDNEQFF; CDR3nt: TGCAGCAAAGGACTAGACAATGAGCAGTTCTTC
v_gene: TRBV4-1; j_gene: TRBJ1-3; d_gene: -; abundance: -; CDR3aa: CASSQDKGPGNTIYF; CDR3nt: TGCGCCAGCAGCCAAGATAAGGGGCCTGGAAACACCATATATTTT
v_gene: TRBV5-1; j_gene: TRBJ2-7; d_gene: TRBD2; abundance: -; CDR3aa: CASKTGLAGAGDEQYF; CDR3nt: TGCGCCAGCAAAACCGGGCTAGCGGGAGCCGGCGACGAGCAGTACTTC
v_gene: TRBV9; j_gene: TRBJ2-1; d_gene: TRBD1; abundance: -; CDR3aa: CASSRMGDRRYNEQFF; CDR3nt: TGTGCCAGCAGCAGGATGGGGGACAGGCGATACAATGAGCAGTTCTTC
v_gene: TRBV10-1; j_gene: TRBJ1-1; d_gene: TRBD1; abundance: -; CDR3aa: CASSGRQGTAEAFF; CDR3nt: TGCGCCAGCAGTGGCCGACAGGGAACGGCTGAAGCTTTCTTT
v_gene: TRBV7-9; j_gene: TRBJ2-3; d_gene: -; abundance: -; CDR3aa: CASSPPIADTQYF; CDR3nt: TGTGCCAGCAGCCCCCCTATAGCAGATACGCAGTATTTT
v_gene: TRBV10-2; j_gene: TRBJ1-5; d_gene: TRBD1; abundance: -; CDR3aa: CASSGGNQPQHF; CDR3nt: TGCGCCAGCTCAGGGGGAAATCAGCCCCAGCATTTT
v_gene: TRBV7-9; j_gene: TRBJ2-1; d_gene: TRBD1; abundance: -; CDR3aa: CASSFRTGAVYNEQFF; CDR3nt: TGTGCCAGCAGCTTTAGGACAGGGGCGGTCTACAATGAGCAGTTCTTC
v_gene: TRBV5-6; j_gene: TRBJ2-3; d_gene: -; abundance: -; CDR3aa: CASSLVGSGSDTQYF; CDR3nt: TGTGCCAGCAGCTTGGTCGGAAGCGGGTCGGATACGCAGTATTTT
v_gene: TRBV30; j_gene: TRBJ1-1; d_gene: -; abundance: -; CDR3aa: CAWSVEVGLGNTEAFF; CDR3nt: TGTGCCTGGAGTGTAGAGGTGGGGCTCGGCAACACTGAAGCTTTCTTT
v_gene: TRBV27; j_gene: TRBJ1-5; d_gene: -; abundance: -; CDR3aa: CASSLSSYSNQPQHF; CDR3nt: TGTGCCAGCAGTTTGTCCTCTTATAGCAATCAGCCCCAGCATTTT
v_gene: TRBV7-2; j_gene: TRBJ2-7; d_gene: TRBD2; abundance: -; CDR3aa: CASSLRTSGNRPSYEQYF; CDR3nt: TGTGCCAGCAGCCTACGGACTAGCGGGAATCGGCCCTCCTACGAGCAGTACTTC
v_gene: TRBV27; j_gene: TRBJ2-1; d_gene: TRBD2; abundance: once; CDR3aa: CASFSGGAYNEQFF; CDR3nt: TGTGCCAGCTTTAGCGGGGGGGCCTACAATGAGCAGTTCTTC
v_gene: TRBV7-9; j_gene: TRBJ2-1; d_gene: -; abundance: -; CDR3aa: CASSPTRGGNEQFF; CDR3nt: TGTGCCAGCAGCCCAACTCGGGGAGGAAATGAGCAGTTCTTC
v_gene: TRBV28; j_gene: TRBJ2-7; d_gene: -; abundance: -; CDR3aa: CASSLSRLLEQYF; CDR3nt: TGTGCCAGCAGTTTATCCAGACTCCTAGAGCAGTACTTC
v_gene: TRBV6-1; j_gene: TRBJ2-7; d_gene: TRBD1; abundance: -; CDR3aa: CASSESPGTVSSYEQYF; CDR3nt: TGTGCCAGCAGTGAATCCCCCGGGACAGTGTCCTCCTACGAGCAGTACTTC
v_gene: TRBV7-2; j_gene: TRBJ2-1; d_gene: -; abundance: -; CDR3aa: CASSPGRGEQFF; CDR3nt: TGTGCCAGCAGCCCAGGACGGGGAGAGCAGTTCTTC
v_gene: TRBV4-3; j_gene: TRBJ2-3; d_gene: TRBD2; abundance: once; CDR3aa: CASSQDLRLAGGDTQYF; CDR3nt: TGCGCCAGCAGCCAAGATCTGAGACTAGCGGGAGGAGATACGCAGTATTTT
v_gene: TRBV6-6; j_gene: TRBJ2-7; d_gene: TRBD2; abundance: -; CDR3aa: CASSYEASGYYEQYF; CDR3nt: TGTGCCAGCAGTTACGAGGCTAGCGGGTACTACGAGCAGTACTTC
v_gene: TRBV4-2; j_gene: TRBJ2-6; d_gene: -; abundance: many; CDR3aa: CASSQGSSSSGANVLTF; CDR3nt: TGTGCCAGCAGCCAAGGGAGTTCTAGCTCTGGGGCCAACGTCCTGACTTTC
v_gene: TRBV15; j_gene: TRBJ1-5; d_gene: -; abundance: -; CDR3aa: CATSRTRESNQPQHF; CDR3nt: TGTGCCACCAGCAGGACCCGGGAAAGCAATCAGCCCCAGCATTTT
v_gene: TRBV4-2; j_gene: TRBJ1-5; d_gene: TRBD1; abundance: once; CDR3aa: CASSPGAGGQPQHF; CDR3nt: TGTGCCAGCAGCCCCGGGGCAGGGGGTCAGCCCCAGCATTTT
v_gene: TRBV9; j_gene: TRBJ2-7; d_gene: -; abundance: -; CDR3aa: CASSVDAGPYEQYF; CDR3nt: TGTGCCAGCAGCGTAGATGCGGGCCCCTACGAGCAGTACTTC
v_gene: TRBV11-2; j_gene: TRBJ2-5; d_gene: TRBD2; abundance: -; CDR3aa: CASRPGGGAGEETQYF; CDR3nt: TGTGCCAGCAGACCCGGCGGGGGGGCCGGGGAAGAGACCCAGTACTTC
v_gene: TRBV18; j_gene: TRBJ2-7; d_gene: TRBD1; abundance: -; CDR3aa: CASSPPLGQGRRSSYEQYF; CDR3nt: TGTGCCAGCTCACCACCTTTAGGACAGGGAAGGAGAAGCTCCTACGAGCAGTACTTC